This T cell receptor beta chain was recovered during a study of tumor-infiltrating lymphocytes in primary liver carcinoma. Co-extracting RNA and DNA was done with 20-30 mg of unsorted bulk tissue as input. With a constant-region primer, TCR beta cDNA was made from 450 to 500 ng of total RNA. The TCR beta library was amplified through three nested multiplex PCR rounds in a modified ARM-PCR procedure. TRBV1-TRBV30 forward primers and a C-beta reverse primer were used in the first two PCR rounds, which each ran for 9 to 10 cycles. MiXCR was run by TCRdb on the multiplex PCR reads, yielding one entry per CDR3 protein. The sample holds about 190,000 distinct CDR3 sequences, about 82% seen once. V was clipped by 5 bases and J by 4 bases; unmatched bases: 5. This CDR3 is 14 amino acids long.

Sequences were obtained from tumor tissue from primary liver carcinoma. The V gene is TRBV12-3 or TRBV12-4, the J gene TRBJ2-7; 10 positions agree with TRBD2. This sequence originates from a man aged 40-49 years with primary liver carcinoma and hepatitis B virus infection. CDR3 amino acids: CASSMLAGGYEQYF. The CDR3 coding sequence is TGTGCCAGCAGTATGTTAGCGGGAGGTTACGAGCAGTACTTC.